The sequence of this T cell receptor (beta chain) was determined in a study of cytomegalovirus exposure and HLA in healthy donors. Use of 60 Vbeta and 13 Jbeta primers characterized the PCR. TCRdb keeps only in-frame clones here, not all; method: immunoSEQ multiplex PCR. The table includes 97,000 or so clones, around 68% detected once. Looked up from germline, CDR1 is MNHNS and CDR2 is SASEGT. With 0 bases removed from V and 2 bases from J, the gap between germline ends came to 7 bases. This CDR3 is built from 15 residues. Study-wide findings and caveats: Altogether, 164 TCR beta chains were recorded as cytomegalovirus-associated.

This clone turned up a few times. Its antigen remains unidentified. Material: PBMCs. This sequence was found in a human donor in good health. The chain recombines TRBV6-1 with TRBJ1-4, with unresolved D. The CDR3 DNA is TGTGCCAGCAGTGAAGCAGGCGGGACTAATGAAAAACTGTTTTTT. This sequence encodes CASSEAGGTNEKLFF.